This T cell receptor beta chain originates from a study of graft-versus-host responses after intestinal transplantation. Study in general: Tacrolimus plus steroids were given to all recipients for roughly three years, preceded by anti-thymocyte globulin induction. Study conclusions and caveats: Detected in recipient marrow were GvH clones, some of which were first observed in ileum or blood.

Turning to this clone: Its antigen is not known.

This CDR3 has 14 residues. Looked up from germline, CDR1 is MNHEY and CDR2 is SVGAGI. V dropped 6 bases and J dropped 4; count of bases not matched to a gene: 6. Clones were sequenced by immunoSEQ multiplex PCR, and TCRdb holds only the in-frame ones, with some missing. The table lists 60,000 to 75,000 clones, approximately 88% of them singletons. The input for sequencing was unstimulated CD8+ T cells sorted from spleen or lymph node cells, taken before intestinal transplant. V gene TRBV6-5 combines with J gene TRBJ1-1; 9 nucleotides align to TRBD1. The clonotype comes from a human donor who received an intestinal transplant. CDR3 coding DNA: TGTGCCAGCAGGTACACAGGGGGCGTCACTGAAGCTTTCTTT. It translates to CASRYTGGVTEAFF.